The 27 T cell receptor beta chains below all came from one sample that was sequenced in a study of T cell changes during pregnancy in multiple sclerosis. This table comes from immunoSEQ multiplex PCR, and its TCRdb copy is limited to in-frame clones, with some not included. The data contain roughly 20,000 clones, about 88% of them seen just once; the ten biggest clones take up about 1.3%. Sequenced here: CD4+ T cells from peripheral blood mononuclear cells, sampled in the first trimester of pregnancy. The receptors here all came from a female donor in good health, enrolled as a control in a pregnancy study.

J is TRBJ1-5 and V is TRBV5-8; D remains unclear. Germline V gene sequence: CDR1 SGHTS, CDR2 YDEGEE. The CDR3 contains 15 residues. The germline V and J ends were trimmed by 2 bases and 1 base, with 10 bases remaining between them. Here the CDR3 reads CASSFNLASNQPQHF. In DNA, the CDR3 is TGTGCCAGCAGCTTTAATCTGGCCAGCAATCAGCCCCAGCATTTT.

The chain has TRBV4-2 and TRBJ2-2; 12 nucleotides align to TRBD2. CDR3 length: 18 amino acids. Per the germline V gene, CDR1 is LGHNA and CDR2 is YNFKEQ. V shed 0 bases, J shed 4 bases, and the junction held 6 bases outside the gene matches. The CDR3 DNA is TGTGCCAGCAGCCAAGATCTAGCGGGGGGGCCGGGCACCGGGGAGCTGTTTTTT. The encoded protein is CASSQDLAGGPGTGELFF.

This chain joins TRBV5-6 and TRBJ2-1, with 10 nucleotides matching TRBD2. V was pared by 4 bases and J by 10 bases, with 11 bases of the junction left unmatched. The CDR3 length is 15 residues. Germline loops: CDR1 SGHDT, CDR2 YYEEEE. CDR3 sequence reads: CASSEVGTSVREQFF. Here the CDR3 DNA reads TGTGCCAGCAGCGAGGTCGGGACTAGCGTTAGAGAGCAGTTCTTC.

This rearrangement joins TRBV7-2 to TRBJ2-7; 7 bases fit TRBD1. This CDR3 has 13 amino acids. CDR1 and CDR2 from the germline V gene are SGHTA and FQGNSA. The V gene end was trimmed by 6 bases and the J gene end by 3 bases; junction bases not matched to a gene: 5. Here the CDR3 reads CASSLPGGYEQYF. CDR3 bases: TGTGCCAGCAGTTTACCAGGGGGCTACGAGCAGTACTTC.

The V call is TRBV27, the J call TRBJ2-1; 15 bases are a match to TRBD2. Trimming took 5 bases from V and 7 from J; bases not matched to a gene: 3. The CDR3 has 15 residues. Germline lookup yields CDR1 MNHEY and CDR2 SMNVEV (reference sequence). CDR3 nucleotides: TGTGCCAGCAGTCCAGGGACTAGCGGGGGGAATGAGCAGTTCTTC. Amino acids: CASSPGTSGGNEQFF.

The chain has TRBV5-1 and TRBJ1-3, with 8 bases fitting TRBD1. Unmatched junction bases numbered 8, after V lost 3 bases and J lost 0 bases. Germline CDR1 is SGHRS and CDR2 is YFSETQ. The CDR3 has 17 amino acids. The CDR3 DNA sequence: TGCGCCAGCAGCTCTCGGACAGGGCCGGACTCTGGAAACACCATATATTTT. This gives the protein CASSSRTGPDSGNTIYF.

V and J are TRBV10-1 and TRBJ1-1; 8 bases match TRBD1. The CDR3 length is 15 residues. Germline V gene data show CDR1 as WNHNN and CDR2 as SYGVQD (reference sequence). V gave up 0 bases and J gave up 5 bases; unmatched junction bases: 5. The CDR3 is CASSESRQGATEAFF. For the CDR3, the DNA is TGCGCCAGCAGTGAGTCGAGGCAGGGGGCGACTGAAGCTTTCTTT.

On this clone: Other nucleotide sequences from this sample produce the same CDR3. CDR3 bases: TGTGCCAGCAGTCCCTCCACAAGATCCAACACTGAAGCTTTCTTT. Translated: CASSPSTRSNTEAFF. V usage is TRBV27 and J usage is TRBJ1-1; D gene uncertain. Trimming shortened V by 5 bases and J by 2 bases, and 15 bases separated the two germline ends. Germline V lookup: CDR1 MNHEY, CDR2 SMNVEV (reference sequence). The CDR3 spans 15 residues.

This chain connects TRBV7-2 to TRBJ2-1, with 10 bases fitting TRBD2. This CDR3 region has 17 residues. The germline V gene encodes CDR1 SGHTA and CDR2 FQGNSA. V was clipped by 3 bases and J by 4 bases; unmatched bases: 9. The CDR3 DNA follows: TGTGCCAGCAGCTTGGATAGCGGGAGGACCAAATACAATGAGCAGTTCTTC. Amino acid sequence: CASSLDSGRTKYNEQFF.

The rearrangement joins TRBV25-1 to TRBJ2-7; a possible D gene is TRBD1 (6 bases). The germline CDR1 and CDR2 sequences are MGHDK and SYGVNS. The CDR3 covers 14 residues. V lost 3 bases and J lost 6, with 15 bases in between. CDR3 sequence (DNA): TGTGCCAGCAGTGACTTACGACAGGTTGGCGAGCAGTACTTC. Amino acid sequence: CASSDLRQVGEQYF.

The chain carries TRBV7-2 and TRBJ2-5; D not resolved. The CDR3 contains 12 residues. The germline CDR1 and CDR2 sequences are SGHTA and FQGNSA. V lost 2 bases to trimming and J lost 4 bases, with 5 bases between them. As DNA, the CDR3 is TGTGCCAGCAGCTTATCTGTAGAGACCCAGTACTTC. Protein product: CASSLSVETQYF.

The chain is built from TRBV5-5 and TRBJ2-2, with 10 bases fitting TRBD1. This CDR3 is 16 amino acids long. With V trimmed by 0 bases and J by 6 bases, 5 bases remained unmatched. The V gene's germline CDR1 is SGHKS and CDR2 YYEKEE (reference sequence). The CDR3 sequence is CASSLGETGGSGELFF. The CDR3 bases are TGTGCCAGCAGCTTGGGTGAGACAGGGGGCTCCGGGGAGCTGTTTTTT.

The chain carries TRBV4-3 and TRBJ2-7; possibly TRBD2 for D (6 bases). Trimming pared 1 base from V and 0 bases from J, leaving 13 bases between. This CDR3 contains 16 residues. Germline CDR1 reads LGHNA; CDR2 reads YSLEER. The CDR3 DNA sequence: TGCGCCAGCAGCCAAGCCCTAGCGTCGAGCTCCTACGAGCAGTACTTC. This gives the protein CASSQALASSSYEQYF.

CDR3 sequence: CASSGRDRGTLIGTQYF. The CDR3 nucleotides read TGTGCCAGCAGTGGCCGGGACAGGGGGACGCTGATCGGTACGCAGTATTTT. The J gene is TRBJ2-3, the V gene TRBV25-1, with 11 bases lining up with TRBD1. Germline CDR1 MGHDK, CDR2 SYGVNS. CDR3 length: 17 residues. J was trimmed by 8 bases and V by 4 bases; bases with no gene match: 14.

The V gene is TRBV19, the J gene TRBJ1-1; D perhaps matches TRBD1 (6 bases). V lost 6 bases and J 9 bases, leaving 29 bases between the germline ends. The CDR3 is 17 amino acids. Per germline, CDR1 LNHDA and CDR2 SQIVND (reference sequence). The CDR3 spells CASSYQPTGTLTVKAFF. The CDR3 coding sequence is TGTGCCAGTAGCTACCAGCCGACAGGCACATTGACTGTAAAAGCTTTCTTT. The full variable domain, rest sourced from reference TRBV19 and TRBJ1-1, is DGGITQSPKYLFRKEGQNVTLSCEQNLNHDAMYWYRQDPGQGLRLIYYSQIVNDFQKGDIAEGYSVSREKKESFPLTVTSAQKNPTAFYLCASSYQPTGTLTVKAFFGQGTRLTVV.

V gene TRBV7-2 combines with J gene TRBJ1-1; 8 bases fit TRBD1. V shed 1 base and J 3 bases; nucleotides not matched to a gene: 10. The CDR3 sequence is 17 residues long. CDR1 and CDR2 (germline): SGHTA, FQGNSA. In nucleotides, the CDR3 is TGTGCCAGCAGCTTAGTACAGGGGGATATACCTTACACTGAAGCTTTCTTT. This codes for CASSLVQGDIPYTEAFF.

This rearrangement joins TRBV27 to TRBJ1-2; TRBD1 agrees at 12 bases. The CDR3 covers 15 residues. From germline, CDR1 is MNHEY and CDR2 SMNVEV (reference sequence). V was pared by 6 bases and J by 8 bases, with 10 bases of the junction left unmatched. CDR3 bases: TGTGCCAGCAGCTCGCCGGGACAGGGGGCGATCGGCTACACCTTC. Translating gives CASSSPGQGAIGYTF.

The chain combines TRBV5-1 with TRBJ2-1, with TRBD2 as a possible D gene (7 bases). The CDR3 covers 14 residues. V shed 4 bases and J shed 6 bases, with 14 bases lying between them. CDR1 is SGHRS and CDR2 is YFSETQ in the germline V gene. The CDR3 coding sequence is TGCGCCAGCAGCGGGGGCGGGAGATCCAATGAGCAGTTCTTC. Protein product: CASSGGGRSNEQFF.

This sequence joins TRBV21-1 and TRBJ1-2; TRBD1 was called by the table and not checked on the DNA. TRBV21-1 is a pseudogene. This CDR3 has 20 residues. Here the CDR3 reads CASNENLARDRESLDYGYTF. Written as DNA, the CDR3 is TGTGCCAGCAACGAAAACCTGGCCCGGGACAGGGAAAGTTTGGACTATGGCTACACCTTC.

This clone came up once. V and J are TRBV29-1 and TRBJ2-1; unclear D gene. Trimming cost V 6 bases and J 10 bases, with 16 bases left between them. The CDR3 extends over 12 amino acids. CDR1 is SQVTM, CDR2 ANQGSEA, per germline. The CDR3 DNA sequence: TGCAGCGTAGTAGTGGGCCGGCCGGAGCAGTTCTTC. It codes for CSVVVGRPEQFF.

The chain has TRBV16 and TRBJ2-5, with D possibly being TRBD1 (6 bases). Trimming removed 6 bases from V and 3 bases from J, with 14 bases in between. Germline V gene data show CDR1 as KGHSY and CDR2 as FQNENV. The CDR3 length is 14 residues. This chain's CDR3 is CASSQIGTKETQYF. DNA of the CDR3: TGTGCCAGCAGTCAGATTGGGACAAAAGAGACCCAGTACTTC. The full variable domain, rest sourced from reference TRBV16 and TRBJ2-5, is GEEVAQTPKHLVRGEGQKAKLYCAPIKGHSYVFWYQQVLKNEFKFLISFQNENVFDETGMPKERFSAKCLPNSPCSLEIQATKLEDSAVYFCASSQIGTKETQYFGPGTRLLVL.

This clone has a handful of counts. The CDR3 sequence is CAISAGTSNEQFF. The CDR3, as DNA: TGTGCCATCTCGGCGGGCACGAGCAATGAGCAGTTCTTC. The J gene is TRBJ2-1, the V gene TRBV10-3; perhaps TRBD2 as D (5 bases). Germline V gives CDR1 ENHRY, CDR2 SYGVKD. This CDR3 spans 13 amino acids. With 8 bases removed from V and 6 bases from J, the gap between germline ends came to 14 bases.

The rearrangement uses TRBV7-6 and TRBJ2-5, with 10 bases lining up with TRBD2. Germline V lookup: CDR1 SGHVS, CDR2 FNYEAQ. This CDR3 comprises 16 residues. J gave up 5 bases and V 1 base, and 7 bases lay outside the gene matches. CDR3 sequence: CASSLGAGGPGETQYF. The CDR3 bases are TGTGCCAGCAGCTTAGGAGCGGGGGGGCCAGGGGAGACCCAGTACTTC.

The chain carries TRBV5-5 and TRBJ1-1, with 8 bases aligning to TRBD1. The germline V gene encodes CDR1 SGHKS and CDR2 YYEKEE (reference sequence). The V gene end was trimmed by 5 bases and the J gene end by 2 bases; junction bases not matched to a gene: 5. This CDR3 is built from 14 residues. The CDR3 sequence is CASRAGTGNTEAFF. The CDR3 nucleotides are TGTGCCAGCAGGGCCGGGACAGGTAACACTGAAGCTTTCTTT.

This rearrangement joins TRBV5-6 to TRBJ1-2; D call uncertain. V was shortened by 4 bases and J by 3 bases, with 10 bases between the two germline ends. The CDR3 is made up of 13 amino acids. The germline CDR1 and CDR2 sequences are SGHDT and YYEEEE. CDR3 nucleotides: TGTGCCAGCAGCCGTAGAGGTGACTATGGCTACACCTTC. Its translation is CASSRRGDYGYTF.

This sequence joins TRBV7-9 and TRBJ2-5, with D unclear. Trimming removed 5 bases at V and 5 bases at J, with 6 bases between. There are 11 residues in the CDR3. The germline V gene has CDR1 SEHNR and CDR2 FQNEAQ (reference sequence). CDR3 nucleotides: TGTGCCAGCAGCGAGTCGGAGACCCAGTACTTC. It specifies CASSESETQYF.

The gene calls are TRBV6-1 and TRBJ2-7; 7 positions match TRBD1. Unmatched junction bases numbered 3, after V lost 4 bases and J lost 3 bases. Germline loops: CDR1 MNHNS, CDR2 SASEGT. This CDR3 contains 13 residues. The CDR3 DNA reads as TGTGCCAGCAGTGGAGGACAGGACTACGAGCAGTACTTC. This encodes CASSGGQDYEQYF.